The 2 T cell receptor beta chains listed next were all sequenced from one sample in a study of post-analysis software for immune sequencing data. Study-wide results and caveats: When patients were compared with controls, 5 or 6 TRBV segments were more frequent, TRBV5-6, TRBV5-1 and TRBV20-1 among them.

These receptors are not linked to any known antigen. Every TCR beta cDNA library bore unique molecular identifiers. TCRdb analysed the PCR reads with MiXCR anew, one entry per CDR3 protein. The sample has 400,000 to 500,000 distinct CDR3 sequences, roughly 38% seen once. Sequencing was done on a sample of blood. The receptors originated from a girl aged 2-15 years with multiple sclerosis.

V is TRBV3-1 and J is TRBJ2-3, with D tentatively TRBD1 or TRBD2 (5 bases each). Germline V lookup: CDR1 LGHDT, CDR2 YNNKEL (reference sequence). There are 18 residues in the CDR3. Deletions cut 5 bases from V and 0 bases from J, with 21 bases between. CDR3 sequence reads: CASSYVLSGTRSTDTQYF. CDR3 DNA sequence: TGTGCCAGCAGCTACGTTCTATCCGGGACCCGTAGCACAGATACGCAGTATTTT.

The CDR3 bases are TGTGCCAGCAGCCCCGGACTAGTACTAGCCAAAAACATTCAGTACTTC. It is translated as CASSPGLVLAKNIQYF. This chain uses TRBV3-1 with TRBJ2-4; 7 bases align to TRBD2. Germline V gene sequence: CDR1 LGHDT, CDR2 YNNKEL (reference sequence). With 4 bases clipped from V and 0 bases from J, the junction kept 6 bases outside the gene matches. The CDR3 has 16 residues.